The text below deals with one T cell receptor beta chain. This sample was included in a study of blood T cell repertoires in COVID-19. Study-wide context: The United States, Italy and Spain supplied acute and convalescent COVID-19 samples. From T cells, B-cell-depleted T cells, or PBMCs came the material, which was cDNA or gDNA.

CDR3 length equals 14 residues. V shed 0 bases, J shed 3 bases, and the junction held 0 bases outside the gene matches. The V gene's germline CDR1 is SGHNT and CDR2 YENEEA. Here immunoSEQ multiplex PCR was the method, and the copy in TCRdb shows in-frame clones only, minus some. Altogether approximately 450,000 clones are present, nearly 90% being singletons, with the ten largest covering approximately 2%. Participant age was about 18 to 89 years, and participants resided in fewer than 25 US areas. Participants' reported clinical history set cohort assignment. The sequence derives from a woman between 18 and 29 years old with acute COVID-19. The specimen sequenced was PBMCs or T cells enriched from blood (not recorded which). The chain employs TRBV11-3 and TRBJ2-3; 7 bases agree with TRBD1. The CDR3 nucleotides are TGTGCCAGCAGCTTAGAACAGGGGACAGATACGCAGTATTTT. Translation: CASSLEQGTDTQYF.